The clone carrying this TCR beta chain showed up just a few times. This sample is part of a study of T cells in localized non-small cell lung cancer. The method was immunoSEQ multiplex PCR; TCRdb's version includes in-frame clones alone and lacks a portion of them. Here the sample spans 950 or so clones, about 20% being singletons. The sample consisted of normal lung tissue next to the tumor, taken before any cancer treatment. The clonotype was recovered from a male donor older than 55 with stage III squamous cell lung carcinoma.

This CDR3 reads CASSQIGGSYEQYF. Written as DNA, the CDR3 is TGCGCCAGCAGCCAAATTGGCGGATCCTACGAGCAGTACTTC. The V and J genes are TRBV1 and TRBJ2-7; TRBD2 is the table's D call, not checked against the DNA. TRBV1 is annotated as a pseudogene. The CDR3 sequence is 14 residues long.